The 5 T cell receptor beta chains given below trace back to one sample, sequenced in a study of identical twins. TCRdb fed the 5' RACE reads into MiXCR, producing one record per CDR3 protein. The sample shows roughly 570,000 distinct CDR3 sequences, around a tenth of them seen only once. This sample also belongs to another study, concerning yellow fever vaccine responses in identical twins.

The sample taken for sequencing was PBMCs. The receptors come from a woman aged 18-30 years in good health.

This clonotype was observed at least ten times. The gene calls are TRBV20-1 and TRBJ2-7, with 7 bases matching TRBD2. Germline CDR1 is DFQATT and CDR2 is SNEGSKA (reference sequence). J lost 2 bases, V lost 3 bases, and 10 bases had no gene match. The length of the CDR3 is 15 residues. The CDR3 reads CSASKGGSPTYEQYF. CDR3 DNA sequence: TGCAGTGCTAGTAAGGGAGGGAGTCCAACCTACGAGCAGTACTTC.

CDR3 amino acids: CSAESGRADNEQFF. CDR3 nucleotides: TGCAGTGCAGAAAGCGGGAGGGCCGACAATGAGCAGTTCTTC. This sequence joins TRBV20-1 and TRBJ2-1; 10 bases agree with TRBD2. CDR1 is DFQATT and CDR2 is SNEGSKA in the germline V gene (reference sequence). V lost 6 bases, J lost 5 bases, and 7 bases stayed unmatched. The CDR3 runs to 14 residues.

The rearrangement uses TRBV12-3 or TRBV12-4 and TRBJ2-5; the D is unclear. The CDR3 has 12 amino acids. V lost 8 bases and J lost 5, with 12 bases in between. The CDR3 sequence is CASSGVAETQYF. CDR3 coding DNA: TGTGCCAGCTCAGGTGTCGCGGAGACCCAGTACTTC.

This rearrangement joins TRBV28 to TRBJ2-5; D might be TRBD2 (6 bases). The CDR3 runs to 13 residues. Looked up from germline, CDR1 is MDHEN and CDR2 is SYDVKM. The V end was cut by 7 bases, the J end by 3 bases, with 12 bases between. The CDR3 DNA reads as TGTGCCAGCACCCCGGGCGGGGAAGAGACCCAGTACTTC. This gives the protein CASTPGGEETQYF.

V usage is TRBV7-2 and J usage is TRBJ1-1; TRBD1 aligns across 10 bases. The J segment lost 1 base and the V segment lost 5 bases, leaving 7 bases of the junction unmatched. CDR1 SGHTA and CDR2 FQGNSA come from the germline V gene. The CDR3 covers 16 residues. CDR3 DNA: TGTGCCAGCAGCCCGAATCGACAGGGGGCGAACACTGAAGCTTTCTTT. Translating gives CASSPNRQGANTEAFF. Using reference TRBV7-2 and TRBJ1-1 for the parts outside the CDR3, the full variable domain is GAGVSQSPSNKVTEKGKDVELRCDPISGHTALYWYRQSLGQGLEFLIYFQGNSAPDKSGLPSDRFSAERTGGSVSTLTIQRTQQEDSAVYLCASSPNRQGANTEAFFGQGTRLTVV.